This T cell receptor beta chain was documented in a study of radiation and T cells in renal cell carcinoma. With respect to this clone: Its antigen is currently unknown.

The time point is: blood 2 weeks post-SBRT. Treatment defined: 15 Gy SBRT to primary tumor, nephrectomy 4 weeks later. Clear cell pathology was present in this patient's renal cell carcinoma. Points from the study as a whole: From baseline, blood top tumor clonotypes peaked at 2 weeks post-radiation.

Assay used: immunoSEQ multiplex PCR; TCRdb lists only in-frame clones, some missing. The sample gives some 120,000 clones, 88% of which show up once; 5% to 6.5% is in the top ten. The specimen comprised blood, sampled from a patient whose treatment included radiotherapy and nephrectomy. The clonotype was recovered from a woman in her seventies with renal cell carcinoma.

CDR3 DNA sequence: TGTGCCTGGGCCGGGACAGGGCTTTCTTATAATTCACCCCTCCACTTT. Protein product: CAWAGTGLSYNSPLHF. The rearrangement uses TRBV30 and TRBJ1-6; the match to TRBD1 covers 9 bases. The CDR3 totals 16 residues. CDR1 and CDR2 from the germline V gene are GTSNPN and SVGIG (reference sequence). V was clipped by 5 bases and J by 4 bases; unmatched bases: 9. The entire variable domain, with the rest obtained from reference TRBV30 and TRBJ1-6, is as follows: SQTIHQWPATLVQPVGSPLSLECTVEGTSNPNLYWYRQAAGRGLQLLFYSVGIGQISSEVPQNLSASRPQDRQFILSSKKLLLSDSGFYLCAWAGTGLSYNSPLHFGNGTRLTVT.